Sequencing of this TCR beta chain was carried out in a study of blood T cell repertoires in COVID-19. In the study overall: The United States, Italy and Spain were the sources of the acute and convalescent COVID-19 samples. In each case, the material was cDNA or gDNA derived from T cells, B-cell-depleted T cells, or PBMCs.

In the authors' workflow: Quantification of nucleated cells was approximated via reference gene primer amplification. TCRdb keeps only in-frame clones here, not all; method: immunoSEQ multiplex PCR. The V and J calls and clone size come from that table; D and trimming were worked out from the DNA. Counted here are some 180,000 clones, around 90% occurring once; the ten biggest clones make up roughly 5%. Followed longitudinally, the Seattle patients had been enrolled during active infection. Trimming removed 2 bases from V and 6 bases from J, with 8 bases in between. Germline CDR1 and CDR2: KGHSH and LQKENI. CDR3 length: 12 residues.

The TCR sequence derives from a man aged 18-30 years with COVID-19, enrolled during active disease. The chain carries TRBV18 and TRBJ2-7; D call uncertain. Source material: peripheral blood. The CDR3 loop reads CASSPSLSEQYF. The CDR3 bases are TGTGCCAGCTCACCAAGTCTGAGCGAGCAGTACTTC.